This T cell receptor (beta chain) was profiled in a study of blood T cell repertoires in COVID-19. Study in general: Sites in the United States, Italy and Spain provided acute and convalescent COVID-19 samples. Nucleic acid was either cDNA or gDNA, and it came from T cells, B-cell-depleted T cells, or PBMCs.

Trimming removed 9 bases from V and 5 bases from J; junction bases left unmatched: 12. This CDR3 comprises 14 residues. Looked up from germline, CDR1 is MNHNY and CDR2 is SVGAGI (reference sequence). In the source study's methods: Counts of nucleated cells, estimated from reference gene primer amplification, were obtained. The protocol was immunoSEQ multiplex PCR, while the TCRdb copy is restricted to in-frame clones and leaves out a portion. From that table come the V and J calls and clone size; the DNA was used to work out D and trimming. The table has 180,000 or so clones, about 85% seen once. The chain uses TRBV6-6 and TRBJ2-5; 7 bases align to TRBD2. Sequenced input: peripheral blood. This TCR was sampled from a man between 60 and 70 years old who had recovered from COVID-19. CDR3 sequence reads: CASVGEGGIETQYF. CDR3 DNA sequence: TGTGCCAGTGTAGGGGAGGGAGGTATCGAGACCCAGTACTTC.